This T cell receptor (beta chain) was identified during a study of T cell clonality in common variable immunodeficiency. In germline, CDR1 is DFQATT, CDR2 SNEGSKA (reference sequence). V shed 0 bases and J shed 3 bases, with 8 bases lying between them. This CDR3 contains 13 residues. Sequencing used immunoSEQ multiplex PCR; TCRdb keeps in-frame clones, though not all of them. The profile covers around 40,000 clones, none occurring a single time. General study findings and limits: Reportedly, TCR beta sequences from common variable immunodeficiency showed fewer deletions and N-nucleotide insertions.

This clone was observed at least ten times. As yet, its antigen is unknown. The missing CDR3 end, 3 residues past where the read stops, is filled in from the germline J gene. The source of this sequence is a human donor with common variable immunodeficiency. This chain joins TRBV20-1 and TRBJ1-2; D is uncertain. Sequencing used peripheral blood mononuclear cells. CDR3 DNA, as far as it was read: TGCAGTGCTAGAGATCCGGACTACTATGGC. Encoded protein: CSARDPDYYG. The entire CDR3 protein reads CSARDPDYYGYTF.